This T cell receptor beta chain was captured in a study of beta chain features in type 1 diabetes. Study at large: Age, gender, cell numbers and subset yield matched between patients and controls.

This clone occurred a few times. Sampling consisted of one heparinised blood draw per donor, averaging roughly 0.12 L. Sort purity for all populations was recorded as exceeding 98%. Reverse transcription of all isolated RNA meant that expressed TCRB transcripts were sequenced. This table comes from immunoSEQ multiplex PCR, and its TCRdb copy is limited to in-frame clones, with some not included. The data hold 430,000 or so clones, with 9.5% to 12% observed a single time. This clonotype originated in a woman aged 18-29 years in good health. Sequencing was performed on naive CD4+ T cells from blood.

CDR3 residues: CASSHLSGALYNEQFF. CDR3 nucleotide sequence: TGTGCCAGTAGTCACCTCAGCGGGGCACTCTACAATGAGCAGTTCTTC. The chain employs TRBV19 and TRBJ2-1, with 7 bases identical to TRBD2. V shed 5 bases, J shed 3 bases, and the junction held 10 bases outside the gene matches. Germline V gene sequence: CDR1 LNHDA, CDR2 SQIVND (reference sequence). The CDR3 is 16 residues long.